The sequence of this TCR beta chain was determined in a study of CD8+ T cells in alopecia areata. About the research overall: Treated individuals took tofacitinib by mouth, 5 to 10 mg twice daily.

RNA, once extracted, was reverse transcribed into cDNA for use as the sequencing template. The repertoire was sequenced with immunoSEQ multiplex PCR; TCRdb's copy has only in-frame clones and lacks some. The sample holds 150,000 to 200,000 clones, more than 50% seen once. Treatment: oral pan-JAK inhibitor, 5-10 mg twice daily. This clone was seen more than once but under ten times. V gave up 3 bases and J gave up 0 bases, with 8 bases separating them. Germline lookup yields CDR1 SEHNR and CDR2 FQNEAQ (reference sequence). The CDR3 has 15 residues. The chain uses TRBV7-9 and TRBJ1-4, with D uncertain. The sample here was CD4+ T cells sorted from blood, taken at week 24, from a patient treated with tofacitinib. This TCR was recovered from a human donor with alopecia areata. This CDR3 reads CASSFDTATNEKLFF. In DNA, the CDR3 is TGTGCCAGCAGCTTTGACACAGCAACTAATGAAAAACTGTTTTTT. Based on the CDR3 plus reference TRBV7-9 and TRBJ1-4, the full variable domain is DTGVSQNPRHKITKRGQNVTFRCDPISEHNRLYWYRQTLGQGPEFLTYFQNEAQLEKSRLLSDRFSAERPKGSFSTLEIQRTEQGDSAMYLCASSFDTATNEKLFFGSGTQLSVL.